The clone carrying this T cell receptor (beta chain) has only one observation. This sample is drawn from a study of blood T cell repertoires in COVID-19. Study context: Samples came from the United States, Italy and Spain, spanning acute and convalescent COVID-19.

As processed by the authors: Nucleated cell counts were estimated from reference gene primer amplification. TCRdb keeps only in-frame clones here, not all; method: immunoSEQ multiplex PCR. The V and J calls and the clone size are those of that table, but D and trimming were determined from the DNA. Counted here are approximately 160,000 clones, approximately 84% occurring once; the ten biggest clones make up roughly 7.3%. Specimen: PBMCs or T cells enriched from blood (not recorded which). This TCR was recovered from a woman in her forties or fifties who had recovered from COVID-19.

CDR3 region: CASSPIRNQETQYF. In nucleotides, the CDR3 is TGTGCCAGCTCACCAATCAGAAACCAAGAGACCCAGTACTTC. This rearrangement joins TRBV18 to TRBJ2-5; D not resolved. Germline assignment: CDR1 KGHSH and CDR2 LQKENI. V lost 2 bases and J lost 0, with 7 bases in between. The CDR3 spans 14 residues.